Below are 29 T cell receptor beta chains sequenced from a single sample in a study of cytomegalovirus exposure and HLA in healthy donors. The PCR had 60 Vbeta and 13 Jbeta primers. Sequencing was performed with immunoSEQ multiplex PCR; in TCRdb, only in-frame clones are kept and a portion is missing. The table includes 150,000 to 200,000 clones, approximately 80% detected once. What was sequenced was PBMCs. The receptor source for this set is a woman in her thirties in good health and CMV-seronegative.

This clone occurred a few times. This chain uses TRBV28 with TRBJ2-1; TRBD1 might be the D (5 bases). Trimming removed 5 bases from V and 7 bases from J, with 12 bases in between. CDR1 MDHEN and CDR2 SYDVKM come from the germline V gene. This CDR3 contains 13 residues. The chain's CDR3 is CASSTPPGNEQFF. CDR3 in DNA: TGTGCCAGCAGTACTCCCCCAGGGAATGAGCAGTTCTTC.

The chain is built from TRBV27 and TRBJ1-4; a weak D match, TRBD1 (5 bases). V was pared by 0 bases and J by 0 bases, with 14 bases between. The germline V gene has CDR1 MNHEY and CDR2 SMNVEV (reference sequence). CDR3 length equals 18 residues. The CDR3 DNA follows: TGTGCCAGCAGTTTATCCGGAATCAGGGAAACAACTAATGAAAAACTGTTTTTT. Its protein is CASSLSGIRETTNEKLFF.

The chain couples TRBV11-2 to TRBJ2-3; weak D call: TRBD1 (6 bases). The CDR3 is made up of 17 amino acids. V gave up 5 bases and J gave up 2 bases, with 20 bases separating them. Per germline, CDR1 SGHAT and CDR2 FQNNGV. Here the CDR3 DNA reads TGTGCCAGCAGCCCCGGAACCGGGACACCACACACAGATACGCAGTATTTT. Translated: CASSPGTGTPHTDTQYF.

The chain has TRBV2 and TRBJ2-5; D gene ambiguous. The end of the DNA aligns better with TRBJ2-7, so the J call may be wrong. This CDR3 comprises 11 residues. From germline, CDR1 is SNHLY and CDR2 FYNNEI. The CDR3 reads CASSRYYEQYF. The CDR3 coding sequence is TGTGCCAGCAGTCGATACTACGAGCAGTACTTC.

This clone appeared a few times. V and J are TRBV2 and TRBJ1-2; possibly TRBD1 for D (5 bases). Per the germline V gene, CDR1 is SNHLY and CDR2 is FYNNEI. This CDR3 region has 15 residues. The V gene lost 6 bases and the J gene lost 2 bases, with 16 bases spanning the gap. The CDR3 DNA reads TGTGCCAGCAGGCCTAATTGGGGCGGCAACTATGGCTACACCTTC. As protein: CASRPNWGGNYGYTF.

The sample holds a few counts of this clone. The chain employs TRBV5-4 and TRBJ2-7, with a tentative D call TRBD1 (6 bases). The CDR3 length is 13 residues. V lost 3 bases to trimming and J lost 4 bases, with 11 bases between them. Germline loops: CDR1 SGHNT, CDR2 YYREEE (reference sequence). The CDR3 nucleotides are TGTGCCAGCAGCTCACAGGGTAATTACGAGCAGTACTTC. Translating gives CASSSQGNYEQYF.

The chain carries TRBV10-3 and TRBJ2-7, with 10 positions matching TRBD1. Germline CDR1 and CDR2: ENHRY and SYGVKD. The CDR3 consists of 15 residues. The trim removed 4 bases at V and 5 bases at J, leaving 8 bases unmatched. This chain's CDR3 is CAISVARQGANEQYF. As DNA, the CDR3 is TGTGCCATCAGTGTTGCCCGACAGGGGGCTAACGAGCAGTACTTC.

The CDR3 DNA sequence: TGTGCCAGTAGTATAGGCTCCCCACAGGGGACTGAAGCTTTCTTT. Its translation: CASSIGSPQGTEAFF. This sequence joins TRBV19 and TRBJ1-1, with 7 positions matching TRBD1. Germline-derived CDR1 and CDR2 are LNHDA and SQIVND (reference sequence). The V gene end was trimmed by 1 base and the J gene end by 5 bases; junction bases not matched to a gene: 7. This CDR3 contains 15 residues.

This clone has a single count. The V call is TRBV5-1, the J call TRBJ1-2; possibly TRBD1 for D (5 bases). V lost 0 bases to trimming and J lost 3 bases, with 15 bases between them. The germline V gene encodes CDR1 SGHRS and CDR2 YFSETQ. CDR3 length: 16 amino acids. CDR3 in amino acids: CASSLDGTQRDYGYTF. CDR3 bases: TGCGCCAGCAGCTTGGACGGGACTCAGAGGGACTATGGCTACACCTTC. Full variable domain (rest looked up from reference TRBV5-1 and TRBJ1-2): KAGVTQTPRYLIKTRGQQVTLSCSPISGHRSVSWYQQTPGQGLQFLFEYFSETQRNKGNFPGRFSGRQFSNSRSEMNVSTLELGDSALYLCASSLDGTQRDYGYTFGSGTRLTVV.

The chain recombines TRBV27 with TRBJ2-3; a possible D gene is TRBD2 (6 bases). This CDR3 is built from 16 residues. CDR1 is MNHEY, CDR2 SMNVEV, per germline (reference sequence). Trimming removed 6 bases at V and 0 bases at J, with 16 bases between. CDR3 residues: CASSLEPEGSTDTQYF. The CDR3 DNA reads as TGTGCCAGCAGCTTAGAGCCGGAGGGCAGCACAGATACGCAGTATTTT.

This chain joins TRBV19 and TRBJ2-1, with a weak D call TRBD1 (7 bases). The CDR3 extends over 15 amino acids. V shed 8 bases and J shed 0 bases, with 14 bases lying between them. Germline-derived CDR1 and CDR2 are LNHDA and SQIVND (reference sequence). CDR3 DNA: TGTGCCAGTTCGGCGGGACAGAGCTCCTACAATGAGCAGTTCTTC. This translates into CASSAGQSSYNEQFF.

The J gene is TRBJ1-2, the V gene TRBV19; possible D gene TRBD1, 6 bases. Germline CDR1 LNHDA, CDR2 SQIVND (reference sequence). The CDR3 length is 12 residues. The V end was cut by 3 bases, the J end by 7 bases, with 9 bases between. Here the CDR3 reads CASSMWGPGYTF. The CDR3 DNA follows: TGTGCCAGTAGTATGTGGGGGCCTGGCTACACCTTC.

For the CDR3, the DNA is TGTGCCAGCAGCTTTGAAGGGGGCTACGAGCAGTACTTC. Translating it yields CASSFEGGYEQYF. The chain is built from TRBV7-3 and TRBJ2-7, with a possible D match to TRBD1 (6 bases). Per germline, CDR1 SGHTA and CDR2 FQGTGA. With 3 bases removed from V and 3 bases from J, the gap between germline ends came to 9 bases. CDR3 length: 13 amino acids.

The rearrangement links TRBV4-1 to TRBJ2-7, with D hard to call. CDR3 length: 15 amino acids. Germline CDR1 and CDR2: MGHRA and YSYEKL. Trimming cost V 0 bases and J 1 base, with 10 bases left between them. CDR3 residues: CASSQENRLSYEQYF. The CDR3 DNA follows: TGCGCCAGCAGCCAAGAGAACCGGTTGTCCTACGAGCAGTACTTC.

V is TRBV7-6 and J is TRBJ2-4, with 7 bases aligning to TRBD1. CDR3 length: 19 amino acids. Germline CDR1 and CDR2: SGHVS and FNYEAQ. V shed 5 bases, J shed 0 bases, and the junction held 16 bases outside the gene matches. The CDR3 loop reads CASSPWGRGYHQAKNIQYF. The CDR3 region has the DNA TGTGCCAGCAGCCCGTGGGGCAGGGGGTACCACCAAGCCAAAAACATTCAGTACTTC.

The rearrangement uses TRBV5-4 and TRBJ2-5, with TRBD2 as a possible D gene (7 bases). The CDR3 length is 15 residues. CDR1 and CDR2 (germline): SGHNT, YYREEE (reference sequence). The V end lost 0 bases, the J end lost 5 bases, and 14 bases lay between the germline ends. The CDR3 sequence is CASSLGGGGTETQYF. In DNA, the CDR3 is TGTGCCAGCAGCTTGGGGGGGGGCGGTACGGAGACCCAGTACTTC.

The chain has TRBV4-1 and TRBJ2-2; 10 bases fit TRBD2. This CDR3 region has 16 residues. V was clipped by 4 bases and J by 6 bases; unmatched bases: 8. The germline gives CDR1 MGHRA, CDR2 YSYEKL. As DNA, the CDR3 is TGCGCCAGCAGCCCCCTACCGAGCGGGGGGGCCGGGGAGCTGTTTTTT. Protein product: CASSPLPSGGAGELFF.

The chain has TRBV19 and TRBJ1-5; D perhaps matches TRBD1 (5 bases). The germline V gene has CDR1 LNHDA and CDR2 SQIVND (reference sequence). The CDR3 contains 16 residues. V was shortened by 7 bases and J by 7 bases, with 23 bases between the two germline ends. In nucleotides, the CDR3 is TGTGCCAGTACCCGAACACCCGGGAGGGGCGAACAGCCCCAGCATTTT. This encodes CASTRTPGRGEQPQHF.

This chain joins TRBV18 and TRBJ1-1; TRBD1 agrees at 8 bases. CDR1 is KGHSH and CDR2 is LQKENI in the germline V gene. With V trimmed by 3 bases and J by 6 bases, 6 bases remained unmatched. The CDR3 totals 14 residues. CDR3 sequence: CASSPDRAGSEAFF. Written as DNA, the CDR3 is TGTGCCAGCTCACCGGACAGGGCAGGCTCTGAAGCTTTCTTT.

The rearrangement links TRBV18 to TRBJ2-1; TRBD2 aligns across 12 bases. The CDR3 has 16 amino acids. CDR1 is KGHSH and CDR2 is LQKENI in the germline V gene. Trimming cost V 0 bases and J 4 bases; bases outside gene matches: 1. The CDR3 DNA sequence: TGTGCCAGCTCACCACCCGGACTAGCGGGGTACAATGAGCAGTTCTTC. This codes for CASSPPGLAGYNEQFF.

CDR3 amino acids: CASSYLGREKLFF. The CDR3 bases are TGTGCCAGCAGTTACTTGGGGCGTGAAAAACTGTTTTTT. The chain employs TRBV6-5 and TRBJ1-4, with D perhaps TRBD1 (5 bases). The V gene lost 1 base and the J gene lost 7 bases, with 7 bases spanning the gap. The V gene's germline CDR1 is MNHEY and CDR2 SVGAGI. This CDR3 has 13 residues.

The genes are TRBV27 and TRBJ2-7; weak D call: TRBD2 (5 bases). V was clipped by 3 bases and J by 2 bases, with 8 bases between them. The germline V gene has CDR1 MNHEY and CDR2 SMNVEV (reference sequence). The CDR3 spans 13 residues. The CDR3: CASSFQRAYEQYF. The CDR3 DNA reads as TGTGCCAGCAGTTTCCAGAGGGCCTACGAGCAGTACTTC.

The genes are TRBV9 and TRBJ1-6, with TRBD1 matching over 9 bases. Germline CDR1 is SGDLS and CDR2 is YYNGEE. V was clipped by 2 bases and J by 8 bases; unmatched bases: 5. The CDR3 totals 15 residues. The CDR3 loop reads CASSVTGQGDSPLHF. In nucleotides, the CDR3 is TGTGCCAGCAGCGTTACGGGACAGGGAGATTCACCCCTCCACTTT.

The chain joins TRBV9 to TRBJ2-7, with 7 bases matching TRBD1. This CDR3 region has 14 residues. CDR1 is SGDLS and CDR2 is YYNGEE in the germline V gene. J lost 3 bases, V lost 4 bases, and 7 bases had no gene match. The CDR3 DNA sequence: TGTGCCAGCAGCCCGACGGACAGGAACTACGAGCAGTACTTC. Encoded protein: CASSPTDRNYEQYF.

This chain joins TRBV30 and TRBJ2-7, with D maybe TRBD1 (6 bases). The CDR3 is 14 residues long. V was trimmed by 0 bases and J by 2 bases, leaving 11 bases between them. Germline CDR1 reads GTSNPN; CDR2 reads SVGIG (reference sequence). As DNA, the CDR3 is TGTGCCTGGAGTGTGGGAAGGGGGACCTACGAGCAGTACTTC. Its protein is CAWSVGRGTYEQYF.

V gene TRBV4-1 combines with J gene TRBJ1-2, with a possible D match to TRBD1 (5 bases). V was clipped by 3 bases and J by 6 bases, with 11 bases between them. Germline V gene sequence: CDR1 MGHRA, CDR2 YSYEKL. This CDR3 spans 13 amino acids. The CDR3 is CASSHSTGDGYTF. CDR3 DNA sequence: TGCGCCAGCAGCCACAGCACGGGGGATGGCTACACCTTC.

The rearrangement joins TRBV14 to TRBJ2-3, with TRBD2 matching 8 bases. Unmatched junction bases numbered 3, after V lost 2 bases and J lost 5 bases. Germline V lookup: CDR1 SGHDN, CDR2 FVKESK. The CDR3 has 14 residues. The CDR3 here is CASSQHGRGDTQYF. The CDR3 DNA follows: TGTGCCAGCAGCCAACACGGGAGGGGAGATACGCAGTATTTT.

V usage is TRBV25-1 and J usage is TRBJ2-3; D is possibly TRBD2 (6 bases). CDR1 is MGHDK and CDR2 is SYGVNS in the germline V gene. Trimming left V 8 bases short and J 1 base short, with 16 bases between. CDR3 length: 15 residues. The CDR3 nucleotides read TGTGCCAGCGGATGGGACGGAGGGGGCACAGATACGCAGTATTTT. Translated: CASGWDGGGTDTQYF.

Only a few counts were recorded for this clone. This chain's CDR3 is CASSLEVGTSGSSEQFF. CDR3 DNA: TGTGCCAGCAGCTTGGAGGTGGGGACTAGCGGCTCTAGTGAGCAGTTCTTC. J is TRBJ2-1 and V is TRBV5-6, with 11 bases fitting TRBD2. The ends lost 0 bases at V and 9 bases at J; junction bases unmatched: 11. The CDR3 length is 17 residues. Germline V CDR1 and CDR2: SGHDT, YYEEEE.